The 13 T cell receptor beta chains below were found in one sample sequenced in a study of T cell clones after liver transplantation. Only in-frame clones appear in the TCRdb table, and some are missing; sequencing was by immunoSEQ multiplex PCR. The data show about 80,000 clones, roughly 85% seen once. The material sequenced was CD4+ T cells from blood, taken 45 to 46 months after liver transplant. These receptors were taken from a human patient who received a liver transplant. T cells may partly derive from the graft donor.

There are a few counts of this clone. The rearrangement uses TRBV6-1 and TRBJ2-2; D ambiguous. Trimming took 4 bases from V and 6 from J, leaving 15 bases between them. The CDR3 is made up of 15 amino acids. CDR1 is MNHNS and CDR2 is SASEGT in the germline V gene. CDR3 sequence reads: CASSVPWGRAGELFF. In DNA, the CDR3 is TGTGCCAGCAGTGTACCCTGGGGAAGAGCCGGGGAGCTGTTTTTT.

The V gene is TRBV10-2, the J gene TRBJ2-1; D remains unclear. V dropped 5 bases and J dropped 3 bases, with 8 bases sitting between them. This CDR3 has 13 residues. Germline CDR1 is WSHSY and CDR2 is SAAADI. The CDR3 loop reads CASSLGIYNEQFF. The CDR3 DNA sequence: TGCGCCAGCAGTCTCGGTATCTACAATGAGCAGTTCTTC.

CDR3 loop: CASSKGGPRTDTQYF. In DNA, the CDR3 is TGTGCCAGTAGTAAGGGTGGACCTCGCACAGATACGCAGTATTTT. This sequence joins TRBV19 and TRBJ2-3; no definite D call. CDR3 size: 15 residues. Between the trimmed V and J ends, which lost 4 bases and 1 base, there was a span of 12 bases. Germline lookup yields CDR1 LNHDA and CDR2 SQIVND (reference sequence). Complete variable domain (other parts from reference TRBV19 and TRBJ2-3): DGGITQSPKYLFRKEGQNVTLSCEQNLNHDAMYWYRQDPGQGLRLIYYSQIVNDFQKGDIAEGYSVSREKKESFPLTVTSAQKNPTAFYLCASSKGGPRTDTQYFGPGTRLTVL.

CDR3 sequence reads: CASSQDRNTEAFF. In DNA form, the CDR3 reads TGCGCCAGCAGCCAAGACCGGAACACTGAAGCTTTCTTT. The chain joins TRBV4-1 to TRBJ1-1; D not certain. Germline CDR1 MGHRA, CDR2 YSYEKL. V shed 0 bases and J shed 1 base, with 3 bases lying between them. The CDR3 has 13 amino acids.

Turning to this clone: Mismatch with germline at one junction end may stem from a read error. The CDR3 loop is CATSGQGTYGYTF. CDR3 bases: TGTGCCACCAGTGGACAGGGGACCTATGGCTACACCTTC. The V call is TRBV10-3, the J call TRBJ1-2; TRBD1 agrees at 9 bases. Germline-derived CDR1 and CDR2 are ENHRY and SYGVKD. The CDR3 totals 13 residues.

In the case of this clone: The junction does not match germline at one end; this may be a read error. The chain links TRBV7-2 to TRBJ2-1; D is unresolved. Germline V gene lookup returns CDR1 SGHTA and CDR2 FQGNSA. CDR3 length: 11 residues. CDR3 sequence: CASNLYNEQFF. CDR3 in DNA: TGTGCCAGCAACTTATACAATGAGCAGTTCTTC.

The chain is built from TRBV6-5 and TRBJ1-2; 9 nucleotides line up with TRBD1. The germline gives CDR1 MNHEY, CDR2 SVGAGI. The CDR3 is 13 residues long. V gave up 10 bases and J gave up 0 bases; unmatched junction bases: 3. The CDR3 nucleotides are TGTGCCACGGGACAGGGCTCTAACTATGGCTACACCTTC. Translated: CATGQGSNYGYTF.

The chain joins TRBV11-2 to TRBJ2-1, with no clear D. This CDR3 comprises 14 residues. Trimming removed 4 bases at V and 12 bases at J, with 19 bases between. CDR1 is SGHAT, CDR2 FQNNGV, per germline. The CDR3 reads CASSSVWQLKMQFF. Written as DNA, the CDR3 is TGTGCCAGCAGCTCCGTCTGGCAGCTAAAGATGCAGTTCTTC.

This rearrangement joins TRBV5-1 to TRBJ2-3; 12 bases are shared with TRBD2. V gave up 0 bases and J gave up 3 bases; unmatched junction bases: 5. CDR3 length equals 17 residues. CDR1 and CDR2 (germline): SGHRS, YFSETQ. The CDR3 is CASSLGGLAGLTDTQYF. For the CDR3, the DNA is TGCGCCAGCAGCTTGGGTGGACTAGCGGGATTAACAGATACGCAGTATTTT.

V and J are TRBV5-4 and TRBJ2-5; TRBD2 matches 7 bases. Germline V lookup: CDR1 SGHNT, CDR2 YYREEE (reference sequence). The CDR3 has 13 residues. Unmatched junction bases numbered 0, after V lost 0 bases and J lost 4 bases. The CDR3, as DNA: TGTGCCAGCAGCTTGGCGGGAGGAGAGACCCAGTACTTC. It encodes CASSLAGGETQYF.

V gene TRBV7-2 combines with J gene TRBJ2-2; tentative D call: TRBD2 (6 bases). CDR1 SGHTA and CDR2 FQGNSA come from the germline V gene. V was shortened by 2 bases and J by 0 bases, with 10 bases between the two germline ends. The CDR3 length is 16 residues. The CDR3 region has the DNA TGTGCCAGCAGCTTATTGCGACTAGCGAACACCGGGGAGCTGTTTTTT. As protein: CASSLLRLANTGELFF.

The chain employs TRBV11-2 and TRBJ2-1; D possibly uses TRBD1 or TRBD2 (5 bases each). V was shortened by 4 bases and J by 1 base, with 14 bases between the two germline ends. CDR3 length: 16 residues. Germline-derived CDR1 and CDR2 are SGHAT and FQNNGV. The CDR3 DNA reads TGTGCCAGCAGCTCGGGACCTCTTGGATCCTACAATGAGCAGTTCTTC. Amino acids: CASSSGPLGSYNEQFF.

The chain carries TRBV27 and TRBJ2-4, with D perhaps given as TRBD1 or TRBD2 (5 bases each). The germline gives CDR1 MNHEY, CDR2 SMNVEV (reference sequence). V dropped 4 bases and J dropped 7 bases, with 11 bases sitting between them. The CDR3 is made up of 13 amino acids. In nucleotides, the CDR3 is TGTGCCAGCAGTTCTGGGACCTGGAACATTCAGTACTTC. Protein: CASSSGTWNIQYF.